This T cell receptor (beta chain) was sequenced for a study of blood T cell repertoires in COVID-19. Study summary: The origin of the acute and convalescent COVID-19 samples was the United States, Italy and Spain. Sources were T cells, B-cell-depleted T cells, or PBMCs; the material itself was cDNA or gDNA.

V lost 8 bases, J lost 1 base, and 12 bases lay in between. Germline V gene data show CDR1 as LNHDA and CDR2 as SQIVND (reference sequence). The CDR3 has 14 residues. As handled by the study authors: Reference gene primer amplification yielded estimated nucleated cell counts. TCRdb's copy holds only in-frame clones and misses some; the assay was immunoSEQ multiplex PCR. Clonal size and the V and J genes are those of that table, whereas D and trimming came from the DNA. The data hold about 83,000 clones, with about 86% observed a single time. This chain connects TRBV19 to TRBJ1-5, with a possible D match to TRBD1 (6 bases). Sequencing used peripheral blood. The receptor was isolated from an elderly woman in a cohort sampled during active or convalescent COVID-19. In DNA, the CDR3 is TGTGCCAGTTCTAACAGGGAAAGCAATCAGCCCCAGCATTTT. Encoded protein: CASSNRESNQPQHF. The full variable domain, its missing parts supplied by reference TRBV19 and TRBJ1-5, is DGGITQSPKYLFRKEGQNVTLSCEQNLNHDAMYWYRQDPGQGLRLIYYSQIVNDFQKGDIAEGYSVSREKKESFPLTVTSAQKNPTAFYLCASSNRESNQPQHFGDGTRLSIL.